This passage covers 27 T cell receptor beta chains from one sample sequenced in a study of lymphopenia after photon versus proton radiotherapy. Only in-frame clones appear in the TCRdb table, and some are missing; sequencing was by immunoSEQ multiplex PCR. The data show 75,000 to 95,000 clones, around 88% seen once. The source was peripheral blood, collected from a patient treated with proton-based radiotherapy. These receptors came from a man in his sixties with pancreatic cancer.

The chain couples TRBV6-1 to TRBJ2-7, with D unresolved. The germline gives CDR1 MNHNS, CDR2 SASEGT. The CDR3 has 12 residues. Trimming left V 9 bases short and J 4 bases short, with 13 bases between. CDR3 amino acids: CASLTDNYEQYF. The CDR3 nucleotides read TGTGCCAGTCTGACCGACAATTACGAGCAGTACTTC.

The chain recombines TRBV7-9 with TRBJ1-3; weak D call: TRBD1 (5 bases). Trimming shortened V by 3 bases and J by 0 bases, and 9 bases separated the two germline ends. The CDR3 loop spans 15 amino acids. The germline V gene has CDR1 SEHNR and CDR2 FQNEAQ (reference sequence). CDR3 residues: CASSFSGSSGNTIYF. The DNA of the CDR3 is TGTGCCAGCAGCTTCTCAGGGTCCTCTGGAAACACCATATATTTT.

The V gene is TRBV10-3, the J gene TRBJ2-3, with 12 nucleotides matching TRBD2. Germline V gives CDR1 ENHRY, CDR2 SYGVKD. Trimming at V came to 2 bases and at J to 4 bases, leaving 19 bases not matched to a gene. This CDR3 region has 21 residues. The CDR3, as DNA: TGTGCCATCAGTGAGGGATTTCTAGCGGGAGGGCAAATAAGGTTGCCAGATACGCAGTATTTT. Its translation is CAISEGFLAGGQIRLPDTQYF.

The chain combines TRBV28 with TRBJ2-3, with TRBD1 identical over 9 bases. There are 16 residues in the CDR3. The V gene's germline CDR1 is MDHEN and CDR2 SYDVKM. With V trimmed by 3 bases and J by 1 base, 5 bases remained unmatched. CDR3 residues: CASSFGDRAGTDTQYF. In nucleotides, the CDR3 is TGTGCCAGCAGTTTTGGGGACAGGGCTGGCACAGATACGCAGTATTTT.

The CDR3: CASSVEWTSEQFF. The CDR3 DNA reads as TGTGCCAGCAGCGTAGAATGGACATCTGAGCAGTTCTTC. V gene TRBV9 combines with J gene TRBJ2-1, with D possibly TRBD1 on 5 matching bases. The CDR3 is made up of 13 amino acids. Trimming cost V 0 bases and J 9 bases, with 10 bases left between them. Germline V gives CDR1 SGDLS, CDR2 YYNGEE.

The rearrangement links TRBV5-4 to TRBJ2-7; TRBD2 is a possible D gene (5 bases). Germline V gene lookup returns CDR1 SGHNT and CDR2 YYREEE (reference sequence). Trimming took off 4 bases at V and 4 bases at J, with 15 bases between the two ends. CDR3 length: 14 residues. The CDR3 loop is CASSPSSRPYEQYF. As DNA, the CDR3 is TGTGCCAGCAGCCCTAGCTCGAGACCTTACGAGCAGTACTTC.

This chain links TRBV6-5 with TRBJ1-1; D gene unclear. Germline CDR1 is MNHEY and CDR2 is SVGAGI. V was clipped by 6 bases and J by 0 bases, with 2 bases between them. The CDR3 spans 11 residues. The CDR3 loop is CASRMNTEAFF. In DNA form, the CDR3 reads TGTGCCAGCAGAATGAACACTGAAGCTTTCTTT.

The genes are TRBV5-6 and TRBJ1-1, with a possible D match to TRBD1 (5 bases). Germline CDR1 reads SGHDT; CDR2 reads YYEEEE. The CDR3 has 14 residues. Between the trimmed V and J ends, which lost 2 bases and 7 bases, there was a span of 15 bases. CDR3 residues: CASSFRGLFSEAFF. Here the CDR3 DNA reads TGTGCCAGCAGCTTTCGGGGCCTCTTCAGTGAAGCTTTCTTT.

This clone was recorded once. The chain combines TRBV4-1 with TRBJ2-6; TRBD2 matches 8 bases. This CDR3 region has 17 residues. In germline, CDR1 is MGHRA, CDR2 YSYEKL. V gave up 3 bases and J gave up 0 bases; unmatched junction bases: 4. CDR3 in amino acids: CASSQGLESSGANVLTF. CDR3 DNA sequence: TGCGCCAGCAGCCAGGGACTAGAGAGCTCTGGGGCCAACGTCCTGACTTTC.

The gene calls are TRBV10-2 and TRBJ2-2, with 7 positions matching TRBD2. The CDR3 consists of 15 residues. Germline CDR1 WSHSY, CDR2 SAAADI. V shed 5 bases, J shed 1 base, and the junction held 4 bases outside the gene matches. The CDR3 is CASSPAGKNTGELFF. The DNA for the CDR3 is TGCGCCAGCAGTCCAGCGGGGAAGAACACCGGGGAGCTGTTTTTT.

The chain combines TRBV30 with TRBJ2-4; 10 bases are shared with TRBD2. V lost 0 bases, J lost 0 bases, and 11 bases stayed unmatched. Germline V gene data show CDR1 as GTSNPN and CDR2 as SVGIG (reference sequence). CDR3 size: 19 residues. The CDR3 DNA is TGTGCCTGGAGTGTGGAAAGGACTAGCGGACCGCTAGCCAAAAACATTCAGTACTTC. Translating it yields CAWSVERTSGPLAKNIQYF.

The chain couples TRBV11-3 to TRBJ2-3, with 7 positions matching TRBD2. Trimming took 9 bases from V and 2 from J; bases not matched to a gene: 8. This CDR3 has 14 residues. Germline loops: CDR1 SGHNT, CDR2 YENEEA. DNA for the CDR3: TGTGCCAGTGCCCCCGGGGGGATCACAGATACGCAGTATTTT. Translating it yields CASAPGGITDTQYF.

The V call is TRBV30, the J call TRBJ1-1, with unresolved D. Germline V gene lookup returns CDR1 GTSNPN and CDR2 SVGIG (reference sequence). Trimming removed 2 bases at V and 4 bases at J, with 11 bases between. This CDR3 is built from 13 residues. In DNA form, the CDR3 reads TGTGCCTGGAGTAGGGTGGGAGGCACTGAAGCTTTCTTT. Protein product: CAWSRVGGTEAFF. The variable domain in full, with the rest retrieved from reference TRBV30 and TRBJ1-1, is SQTIHQWPATLVQPVGSPLSLECTVEGTSNPNLYWYRQAAGRGLQLLFYSVGIGQISSEVPQNLSASRPQDRQFILSSKKLLLSDSGFYLCAWSRVGGTEAFFGQGTRLTVV.

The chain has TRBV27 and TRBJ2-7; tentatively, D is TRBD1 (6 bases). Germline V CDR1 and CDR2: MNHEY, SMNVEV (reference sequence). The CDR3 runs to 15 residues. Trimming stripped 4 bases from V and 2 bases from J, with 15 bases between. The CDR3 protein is CASSYGTPGAYEQYF. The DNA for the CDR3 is TGTGCCAGCAGTTACGGGACACCGGGCGCCTACGAGCAGTACTTC.

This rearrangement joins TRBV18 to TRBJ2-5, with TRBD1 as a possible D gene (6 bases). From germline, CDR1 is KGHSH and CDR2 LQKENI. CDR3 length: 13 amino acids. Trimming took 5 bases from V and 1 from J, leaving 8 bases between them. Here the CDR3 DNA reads TGTGCCAGCTCATACAGGGCCCAAGAGACCCAGTACTTC. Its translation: CASSYRAQETQYF.

DNA of the CDR3: TGTGCCAGCAGTCCCCCTTATAGCGGGGCCACAGATACGCAGTATTTT. Translation: CASSPPYSGATDTQYF. This chain uses TRBV5-4 with TRBJ2-3; 8 positions match TRBD2. Germline CDR1 and CDR2: SGHNT and YYREEE (reference sequence). The CDR3 runs 16 residues. The trim removed 5 bases at V and 2 bases at J, leaving 10 bases unmatched.

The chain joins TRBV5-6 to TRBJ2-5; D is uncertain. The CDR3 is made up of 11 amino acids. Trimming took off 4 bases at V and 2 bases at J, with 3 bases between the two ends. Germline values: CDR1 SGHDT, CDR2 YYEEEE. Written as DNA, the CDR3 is TGTGCCAGCAGCAGACAAGAGACCCAGTACTTC. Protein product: CASSRQETQYF.

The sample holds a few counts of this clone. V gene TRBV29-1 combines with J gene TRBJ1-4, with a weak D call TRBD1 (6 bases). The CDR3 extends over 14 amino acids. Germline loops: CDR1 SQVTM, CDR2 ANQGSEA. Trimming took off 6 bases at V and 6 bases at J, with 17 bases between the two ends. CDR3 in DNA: TGCAGCGTGGGGCGGGGGGGACATGATGAAAAACTGTTTTTT. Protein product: CSVGRGGHDEKLFF.

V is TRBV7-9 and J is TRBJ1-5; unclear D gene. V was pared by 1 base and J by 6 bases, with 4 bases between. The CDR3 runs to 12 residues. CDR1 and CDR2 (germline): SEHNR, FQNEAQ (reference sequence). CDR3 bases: TGTGCCAGCAGCTTAGATGTTCAGCCCCAGCATTTT. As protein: CASSLDVQPQHF.

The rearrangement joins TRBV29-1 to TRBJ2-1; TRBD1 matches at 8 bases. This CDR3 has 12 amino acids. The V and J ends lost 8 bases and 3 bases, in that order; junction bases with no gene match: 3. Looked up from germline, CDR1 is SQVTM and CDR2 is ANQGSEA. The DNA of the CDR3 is TGCAGCACCGGACAGGGCTACAATGAGCAGTTCTTC. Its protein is CSTGQGYNEQFF.

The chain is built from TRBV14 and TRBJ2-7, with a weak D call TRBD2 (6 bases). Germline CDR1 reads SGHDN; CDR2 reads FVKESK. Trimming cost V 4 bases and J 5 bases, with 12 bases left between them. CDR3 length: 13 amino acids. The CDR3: CASSRGMKDEQYF. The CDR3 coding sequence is TGTGCCAGCAGCCGCGGGATGAAGGACGAGCAGTACTTC.

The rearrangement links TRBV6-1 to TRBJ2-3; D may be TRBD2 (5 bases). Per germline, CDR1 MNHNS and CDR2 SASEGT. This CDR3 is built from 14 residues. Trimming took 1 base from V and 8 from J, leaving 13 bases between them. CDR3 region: CASSEVTHRGTQYF. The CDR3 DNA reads TGTGCCAGCAGTGAAGTGACTCACCGGGGTACGCAGTATTTT.

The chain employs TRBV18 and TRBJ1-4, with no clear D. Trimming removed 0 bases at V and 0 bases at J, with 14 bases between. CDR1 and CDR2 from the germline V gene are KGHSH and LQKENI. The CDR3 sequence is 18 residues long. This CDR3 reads CASSPPHAGDATNEKLFF. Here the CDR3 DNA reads TGTGCCAGCTCACCACCGCATGCCGGAGATGCAACTAATGAAAAACTGTTTTTT.

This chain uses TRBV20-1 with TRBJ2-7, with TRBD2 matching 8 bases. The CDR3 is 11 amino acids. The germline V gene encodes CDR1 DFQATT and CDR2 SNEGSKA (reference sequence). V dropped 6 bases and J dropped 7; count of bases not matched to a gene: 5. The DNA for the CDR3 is TGCAGTGCCGGGGGGGGAAGGGAGCAGTACTTC. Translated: CSAGGGREQYF.

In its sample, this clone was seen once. The CDR3 region is CASSADGQMGTEAFF. DNA of the CDR3: TGTGCCAGCAGCGCGGACGGGCAAATGGGGACTGAAGCTTTCTTT. V is TRBV5-4 and J is TRBJ1-1, with D hard to call. CDR3 length: 15 residues. CDR1 is SGHNT and CDR2 is YYREEE in the germline V gene (reference sequence). Deletions cut 4 bases from V and 5 bases from J, with 18 bases between.

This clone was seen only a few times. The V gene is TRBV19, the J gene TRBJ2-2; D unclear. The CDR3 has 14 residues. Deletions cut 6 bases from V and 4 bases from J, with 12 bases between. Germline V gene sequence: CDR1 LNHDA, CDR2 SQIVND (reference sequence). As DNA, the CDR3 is TGTGCCAGTAGCATGAGGTGGAGCACCGGGGAGCTGTTTTTT. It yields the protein CASSMRWSTGELFF.

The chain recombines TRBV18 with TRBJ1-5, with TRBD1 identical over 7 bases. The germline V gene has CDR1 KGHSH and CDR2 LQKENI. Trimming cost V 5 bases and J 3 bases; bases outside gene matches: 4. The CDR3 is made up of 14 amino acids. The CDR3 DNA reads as TGTGCCAGCTCAGCCGGGACAGTCAATCAGCCCCAGCATTTT. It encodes CASSAGTVNQPQHF.